This T cell receptor beta chain was identified during a study of identical twins. Every donor was a healthy Caucasian. General observations from the study: Cord blood's abundant beta clonotypes had fewer insertions, unlike memory repertoires.

Unique molecular identifiers were present on the cDNA, which also gained a universal primer site by template switching. TCRdb re-analysed the 5' RACE reads in MiXCR, keeping a single row per CDR3 protein. Of roughly 700,000 distinct CDR3 sequences in the sample, about 9.4% were seen once. This clonotype was seen a few times. The antigen remains undetermined. Looked up from germline, CDR1 is MNHEY and CDR2 is SVGEGT. The CDR3 is 17 residues long. Trimming cost V 2 bases and J 6 bases; bases outside gene matches: 10. These sequences were also reported in another study, on yellow fever vaccine responses in identical twins. That study adds: Reportedly, the response of twins' T cells to the vaccine seemed partly convergent, partly personalized.

The sequenced sample consisted of PBMCs. The chain combines TRBV6-2 or TRBV6-3 with TRBJ2-4; 10 positions agree with TRBD2. The clonotype was recovered from a young woman in good health. This chain's CDR3 is CASSYPSSGRNGNIQYF. The CDR3, as DNA: TGTGCCAGCAGTTACCCCTCTAGCGGGAGAAATGGAAACATTCAGTACTTC.